This T cell receptor (beta chain) derives from a study of T cells in Graves' hyperthyroidism and ophthalmopathy. This clonotype was seen at least ten times. The TCR beta CDR3 regions underwent amplification using RNA transcripts as the source. An initial round of RT-PCR targeting the TCR CDR3 relied on the HTBI primer set. Using its own MiXCR run on the multiplex PCR reads, TCRdb lists one record per CDR3 protein. Of some 650,000 distinct CDR3 sequences listed, more than 15% were seen once; the top ten hold under 3.5%. A patient was excluded if there was uncontrolled infection, other autoimmune disease, pregnancy or lactation. CDR1 is DFQATT, CDR2 SNEGSKA, per germline (reference sequence). The trim removed 8 bases at V and 1 base at J, leaving 6 bases unmatched. This CDR3 is built from 14 residues.

Sequenced material: blood. This receptor was identified in a woman in her thirties or forties with Graves' ophthalmopathy. The chain joins TRBV20-1 to TRBJ2-5; 11 bases are a match to TRBD2. The CDR3 DNA sequence: TGCAGTACACTCGGGACTAGCGGCCAAGAGACCCAGTACTTC. Amino acid sequence: CSTLGTSGQETQYF.